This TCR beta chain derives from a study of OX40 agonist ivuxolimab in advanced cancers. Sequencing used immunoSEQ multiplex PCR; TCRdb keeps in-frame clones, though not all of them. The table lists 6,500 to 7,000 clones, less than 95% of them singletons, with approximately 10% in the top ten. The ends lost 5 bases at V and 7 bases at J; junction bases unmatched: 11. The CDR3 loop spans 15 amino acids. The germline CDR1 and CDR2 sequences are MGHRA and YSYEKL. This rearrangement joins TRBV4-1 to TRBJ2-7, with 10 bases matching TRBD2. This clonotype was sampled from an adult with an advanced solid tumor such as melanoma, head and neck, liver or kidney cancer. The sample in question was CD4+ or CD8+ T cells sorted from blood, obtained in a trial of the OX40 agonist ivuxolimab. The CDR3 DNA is TGCGCCAGCAGCAACCAACTAGCGGGAAAAGGAGAGCAGTACTTC. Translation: CASSNQLAGKGEQYF.